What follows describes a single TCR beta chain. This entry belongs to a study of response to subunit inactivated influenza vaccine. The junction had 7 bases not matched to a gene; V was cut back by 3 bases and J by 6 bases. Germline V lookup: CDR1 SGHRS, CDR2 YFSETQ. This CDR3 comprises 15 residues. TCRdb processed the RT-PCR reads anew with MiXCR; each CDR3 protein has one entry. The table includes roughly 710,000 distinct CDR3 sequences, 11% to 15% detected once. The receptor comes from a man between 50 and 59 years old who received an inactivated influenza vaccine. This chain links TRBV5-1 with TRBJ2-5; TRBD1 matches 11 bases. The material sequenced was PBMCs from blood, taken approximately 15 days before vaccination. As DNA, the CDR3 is TGCGCCAGCAGCTATGGGACAGGGGGGTTGAAGACCCAGTACTTC. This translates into CASSYGTGGLKTQYF.